The clone carrying this T cell receptor beta chain was seen many times. Its antigen remains unknown. Germline V gene data show CDR1 as SGHDN and CDR2 as FVKESK. This CDR3 contains 14 residues. Trimming took 1 base from V and 4 from J, leaving 9 bases between them. This record comes from a study of T cell repertoires in cytomegalovirus infection. Study background: Public TCR beta signatures were indicative of both CMV infection and a matching HLA type. Overall study results and limits: Cumulative public TCR beta family frequency identified CMV carriers with the relevant HLA. In two of eight donors, the top clonotype was HLA-C-restricted CMV-specific.

One entry per CDR3 protein results from TCRdb running MiXCR on the reads. The sample lists roughly 300,000 distinct CDR3 sequences, roughly a quarter occurring once. The rearrangement links TRBV14 to TRBJ2-3; D may be TRBD1 (6 bases). This sequence was found in a human donor in good health (CMV status not recorded). Some clones in this sample may be carry-over from other donors' samples. The material sequenced was PBMCs. The CDR3 loop reads CASSQANRADTQYF. In nucleotides, the CDR3 is TGTGCCAGCAGCCAAGCCAACAGGGCAGATACGCAGTATTTT.